The 25 T cell receptor beta chains given below trace back to one sample, sequenced in a study of technical replicates of blood from a few donors. Only in-frame clones appear in the TCRdb table, and some are missing; sequencing was by immunoSEQ multiplex PCR. In the table there are some 80,000 clones, about 96% of which are singletons. The material sequenced was T cells isolated from PBMCs. Receptors originate from a human donor in good health.

This rearrangement joins TRBV19 to TRBJ1-5, with a tentative D call TRBD1 (6 bases). This CDR3 spans 14 amino acids. Germline CDR1 reads LNHDA; CDR2 reads SQIVND (reference sequence). The V and J ends lost 7 bases and 1 base respectively, with 11 bases between them. The CDR3 protein is CASTFRGSNQPQHF. The DNA for the CDR3 is TGTGCCAGTACTTTCAGGGGAAGCAATCAGCCCCAGCATTTT.

V and J are TRBV6-6 and TRBJ2-7; the D gene is possibly TRBD2 (5 bases). The ends were cut back, 2 bases at V and 2 bases at J, with 16 bases in the middle. CDR3 length: 16 amino acids. Germline lookup yields CDR1 MNHNY and CDR2 SVGAGI (reference sequence). The CDR3 here is CASSYGLAMAPYEQYF. As DNA, the CDR3 is TGTGCCAGCAGTTACGGGCTAGCAATGGCCCCCTACGAGCAGTACTTC.

The chain carries TRBV18 and TRBJ1-1; possibly TRBD1 for D (6 bases). Germline V CDR1 and CDR2: KGHSH, LQKENI. CDR3 length equals 16 residues. V was trimmed by 3 bases and J by 4 bases, leaving 18 bases between them. The CDR3 is CASSPNPGGRSTEAFF. Here the CDR3 DNA reads TGTGCCAGCTCACCGAATCCGGGGGGGCGCAGCACTGAAGCTTTCTTT.

Notes on this clone: The germline gene is not matched at one end of the junction; a read error may be the cause. The chain uses TRBV7-9 and TRBJ1-1; 9 bases agree with TRBD1. The CDR3 is 16 amino acids. The germline V gene encodes CDR1 SEHNR and CDR2 FQNEAQ (reference sequence). The CDR3 protein is CASSPSLGTGNNEAFF. In DNA, the CDR3 is TGTGCCAGCAGCCCCTCCTTGGGGACAGGGAACAATGAAGCTTTCTTT.

The rearrangement uses TRBV6-1 and TRBJ1-5; no firm D call. CDR3 length equals 16 residues. Germline V gene lookup returns CDR1 MNHNS and CDR2 SASEGT. Between the trimmed V and J ends, which lost 2 bases and 0 bases, there was a span of 11 bases. The CDR3 nucleotides are TGTGCCAGCAGTGAATCGTCGGGGAATAGCAATCAGCCCCAGCATTTT. Amino acid sequence: CASSESSGNSNQPQHF.

The chain uses TRBV9 and TRBJ2-6, with D perhaps matching TRBD1 (6 bases). The CDR3 runs 18 residues. Trimming stripped 3 bases from V and 0 bases from J, with 16 bases between. Germline CDR1 is SGDLS and CDR2 is YYNGEE. CDR3 DNA: TGTGCCAGCAGCGCCACGACAGGTGTAAGCTCTGGGGCCAACGTCCTGACTTTC. This sequence encodes CASSATTGVSSGANVLTF.

The chain has TRBV27 and TRBJ2-7; possibly TRBD1 or TRBD2 for D (5 bases each). The length of the CDR3 is 11 residues. Between the trimmed V and J ends, which lost 10 bases and 5 bases, there was a span of 12 bases. Germline loops: CDR1 MNHEY, CDR2 SMNVEV (reference sequence). The CDR3 DNA follows: TGTGCCACCAGAGGGGTTGACGAGCAGTACTTC. Translating it yields CATRGVDEQYF.

The chain carries TRBV5-1 and TRBJ2-7; TRBD1 matches 7 bases. The V gene end was trimmed by 0 bases and the J gene end by 6 bases; junction bases not matched to a gene: 3. Germline V gene lookup returns CDR1 SGHRS and CDR2 YFSETQ. This CDR3 comprises 13 residues. The CDR3 region is CASSLGQGSEQYF. The CDR3 DNA reads TGCGCCAGCAGCTTGGGACAGGGATCCGAGCAGTACTTC.

This clone is a singleton in its sample. V is TRBV28 and J is TRBJ2-7; 7 nucleotides line up with TRBD2. Germline-derived CDR1 and CDR2 are MDHEN and SYDVKM. J lost 0 bases, V lost 3 bases, and 2 bases had no gene match. The CDR3 contains 14 residues. The CDR3 region has the DNA TGTGCCAGCAGTTTGTGGACTAGCTCCTACGAGCAGTACTTC. Encoded protein: CASSLWTSSYEQYF.

V is TRBV2 and J is TRBJ2-1; 8 bases map to TRBD2. V trimming: 6 bases; J trimming: 3 bases; junction bases outside the gene matches: 7. The CDR3 is 15 residues long. Germline CDR1 SNHLY, CDR2 FYNNEI. The CDR3 DNA reads TGTGCCAGCAGCCAGAGCGGGAGTAGCTACAATGAGCAGTTCTTC. Residues: CASSQSGSSYNEQFF.

J is TRBJ2-7 and V is TRBV12-5; possible D gene TRBD2, 6 bases. V was clipped by 5 bases and J by 2 bases, with 13 bases between them. Germline assignment: CDR1 LGHNT and CDR2 FRNRAP. The CDR3 totals 14 residues. CDR3: CASGPRGGTYEQYF. Here the CDR3 DNA reads TGTGCTAGTGGTCCGCGGGGAGGCACCTACGAGCAGTACTTC.

The chain recombines TRBV18 with TRBJ1-2; D may be TRBD1 (6 bases). V was shortened by 5 bases and J by 8 bases, with 24 bases between the two germline ends. Germline CDR1 reads KGHSH; CDR2 reads LQKENI. CDR3 length equals 16 residues. CDR3 nucleotides: TGTGCCAGCTCAGACGGGACAATGCTAACGATGGGCGGCTACACCTTC. It yields the protein CASSDGTMLTMGGYTF.

The gene calls are TRBV18 and TRBJ1-5, with D possibly matching TRBD1 (5 bases). V was pared by 3 bases and J by 5 bases, with 14 bases between. The germline gives CDR1 KGHSH, CDR2 LQKENI. The CDR3 extends over 15 amino acids. The CDR3 region is CASSPQSTEHQPQHF. CDR3 sequence (DNA): TGTGCCAGCTCACCCCAGTCGACAGAACATCAGCCCCAGCATTTT.

V is TRBV29-1 and J is TRBJ2-7; 7 bases map to TRBD1. V trimming: 1 base; J trimming: 0 bases; junction bases outside the gene matches: 6. This CDR3 region has 15 residues. CDR1 and CDR2 from the germline V gene are SQVTM and ANQGSEA. The DNA for the CDR3 is TGCAGCGTTGAAGCTCAGGGGGTTAACTCCTACGAGCAGTACTTC. Protein product: CSVEAQGVNSYEQYF.

CDR3 in DNA: TGCAGCGCCCAAAGGCAGGGCGATGAGCAGTTCTTC. As protein: CSAQRQGDEQFF. The chain couples TRBV29-1 to TRBJ2-1, with a weak D call TRBD1 (5 bases). The V gene's germline CDR1 is SQVTM and CDR2 ANQGSEA. The CDR3 extends over 12 amino acids. V was cut by 7 bases and J by 8 bases, with 15 bases left in between.

This rearrangement joins TRBV11-2 to TRBJ2-1; 10 nucleotides match TRBD2. J was trimmed by 4 bases and V by 5 bases; bases with no gene match: 17. The CDR3 totals 19 residues. Germline-derived CDR1 and CDR2 are SGHAT and FQNNGV. CDR3 region: CASSGGFRLAGASYNEQFF. CDR3 sequence (DNA): TGTGCCAGCAGCGGGGGGTTTCGGCTAGCGGGAGCTTCATACAATGAGCAGTTCTTC.

The genes are TRBV25-1 and TRBJ2-5; 7 bases are shared with TRBD1. This CDR3 comprises 13 residues. After removal of 6 bases from V and 5 bases from J, the junction contained 6 bases not matched to a gene. Germline V gives CDR1 MGHDK, CDR2 SYGVNS. The CDR3 DNA sequence: TGTGCCAGCAGAGAGACAGGGTTGGAGACCCAGTACTTC. This encodes CASRETGLETQYF.

V gene TRBV28 combines with J gene TRBJ1-1; D not certain. Between the trimmed V and J ends, which lost 7 bases and 4 bases, there was a span of 19 bases. The CDR3 covers 15 residues. Germline V gene sequence: CDR1 MDHEN, CDR2 SYDVKM. The CDR3 reads CASNTPGLVGTEAFF. The DNA for the CDR3 is TGTGCCAGCAACACACCGGGGTTGGTTGGCACTGAAGCTTTCTTT.

CDR3 in amino acids: CASSVVSGSYEQYF. The CDR3 nucleotides read TGTGCCAGCAGCGTGGTCAGCGGGAGTTACGAGCAGTACTTC. This chain connects TRBV9 to TRBJ2-7; TRBD2 agrees at 8 bases. V was pared by 2 bases and J by 4 bases, with 5 bases of the junction left unmatched. The CDR3 covers 14 residues. Germline CDR1 SGDLS, CDR2 YYNGEE.

This sequence joins TRBV7-3 and TRBJ2-1; 8 bases align to TRBD2. CDR1 SGHTA and CDR2 FQGTGA come from the germline V gene. V was clipped by 3 bases and J by 8 bases; unmatched bases: 6. There are 14 residues in the CDR3. CDR3 protein: CASSFSAGVDEQFF. The CDR3 bases are TGTGCCAGCAGCTTTTCAGCGGGAGTGGATGAGCAGTTCTTC.

This clone has a single count. The chain joins TRBV7-9 to TRBJ1-1, with a weak D call TRBD1 (5 bases). V lost 5 bases, J lost 4 bases, and 14 bases lay in between. The CDR3 extends over 14 amino acids. The germline V gene has CDR1 SEHNR and CDR2 FQNEAQ (reference sequence). CDR3 nucleotides: TGTGCCAGCAGCCTCCAGCCAGGGTCCACTGAAGCTTTCTTT. Translated, it gives CASSLQPGSTEAFF.

The V and J genes are TRBV29-1 and TRBJ2-5; 7 positions match TRBD1. V was clipped by 0 bases and J by 2 bases; unmatched bases: 9. Looked up from germline, CDR1 is SQVTM and CDR2 is ANQGSEA. The CDR3 is 16 amino acids. The CDR3 coding sequence is TGCAGCGTTGAAGATCTATCCGGGACAGCTCAAGAGACCCAGTACTTC. This encodes CSVEDLSGTAQETQYF.

DNA for the CDR3: TGTGCCACCAGCAGAGTATCTAGCGGGGCCTACAATGAGCAGTTCTTC. Protein sequence: CATSRVSSGAYNEQFF. The chain recombines TRBV15 with TRBJ2-1; TRBD2 matches at 9 bases. The CDR3 has 16 residues. V lost 1 base to trimming and J lost 2 bases; unmatched junction nucleotides: 3. Germline V lookup: CDR1 LNHNV, CDR2 YYDKDF (reference sequence).

The V call is TRBV27, the J call TRBJ2-7; TRBD2 matches 9 bases. V shed 6 bases, J shed 1 base, and the junction held 7 bases outside the gene matches. The CDR3 loop spans 15 amino acids. CDR1 is MNHEY and CDR2 is SMNVEV in the germline V gene (reference sequence). CDR3: CASSWTSADSYEQYF. DNA for the CDR3: TGTGCCAGCAGCTGGACTAGCGCAGATTCCTACGAGCAGTACTTC.

The V gene is TRBV2, the J gene TRBJ2-1; TRBD1 agrees at 8 bases. This CDR3 spans 13 amino acids. Germline-derived CDR1 and CDR2 are SNHLY and FYNNEI. The V segment lost 7 bases and the J segment 5 bases; nucleotides outside the gene matches: 4. DNA for the CDR3: TGTGCCAGCATACAGGGGGAGAACAATGAGCAGTTCTTC. It translates to CASIQGENNEQFF.